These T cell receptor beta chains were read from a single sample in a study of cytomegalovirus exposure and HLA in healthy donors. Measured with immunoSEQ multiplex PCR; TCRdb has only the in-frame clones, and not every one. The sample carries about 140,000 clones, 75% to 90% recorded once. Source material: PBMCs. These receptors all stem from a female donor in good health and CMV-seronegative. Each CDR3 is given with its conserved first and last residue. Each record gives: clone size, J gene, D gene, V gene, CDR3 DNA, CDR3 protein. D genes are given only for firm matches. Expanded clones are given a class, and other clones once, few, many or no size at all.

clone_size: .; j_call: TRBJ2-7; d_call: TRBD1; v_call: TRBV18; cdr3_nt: TGTGCCAGCTCAGCGGACAGGGGGAACGAGCAGTACTTC; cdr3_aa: CASSADRGNEQYF
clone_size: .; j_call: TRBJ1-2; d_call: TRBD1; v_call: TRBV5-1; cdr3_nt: TGCGCCAGCAGCTCAGGGACAGACTATGGCTACACCTTC; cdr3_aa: CASSSGTDYGYTF
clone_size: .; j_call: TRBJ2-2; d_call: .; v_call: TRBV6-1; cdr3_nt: TGTGCCAGCAGTGAAGCCCAGGGGTGGGAGCTGTTTTTT; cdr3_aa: CASSEAQGWELFF
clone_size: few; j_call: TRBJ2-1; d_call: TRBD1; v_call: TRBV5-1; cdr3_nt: TGCGCCAGCAGCTTGGACAGGGGCTCCTACAATGAGCAGTTCTTC; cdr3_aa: CASSLDRGSYNEQFF
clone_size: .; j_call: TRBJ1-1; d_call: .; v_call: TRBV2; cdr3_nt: TGTGCCAGCAGTGTTACGGTGAACACTGAAGCTTTCTTT; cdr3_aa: CASSVTVNTEAFF
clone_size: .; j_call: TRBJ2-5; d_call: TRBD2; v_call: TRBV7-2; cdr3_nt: TGTGCCAGCAGCTTAAGCGGGAGGGCGGAGACCCAGTACTTC; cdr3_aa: CASSLSGRAETQYF
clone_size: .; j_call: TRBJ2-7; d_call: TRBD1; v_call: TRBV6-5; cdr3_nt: TGTGCCAGCAGGAGTACCGGGACAGGGCCCTACGAGCAGTACTTC; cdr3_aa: CASRSTGTGPYEQYF
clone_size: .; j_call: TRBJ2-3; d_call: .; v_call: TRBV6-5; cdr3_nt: TGTGCCAGCAGCATAGCCAGGGACACAGATACGCAGTATTTT; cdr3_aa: CASSIARDTDTQYF
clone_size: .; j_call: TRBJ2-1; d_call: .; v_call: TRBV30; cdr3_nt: TGTGCCTGGAGTTCAGACGGGAGCTCCTACAATGAGCAGTTCTTC; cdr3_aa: CAWSSDGSSYNEQFF
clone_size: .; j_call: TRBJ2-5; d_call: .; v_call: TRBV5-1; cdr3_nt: TGCGCCAGCAGCTTGTTCCTCGGCCAAGAGACCCAGTACTTC; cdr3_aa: CASSLFLGQETQYF
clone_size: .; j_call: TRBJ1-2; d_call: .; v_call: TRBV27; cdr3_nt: TGTGCCAGCAGATCCTTTGACAGGTTCAACTATGGCTACACCTTC; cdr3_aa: CASRSFDRFNYGYTF
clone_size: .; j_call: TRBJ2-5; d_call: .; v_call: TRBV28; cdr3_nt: TGTGCCAGCAAGTTCCTCTGGCGGGGAACAGAAGAGACCCAGTACTTC; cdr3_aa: CASKFLWRGTEETQYF
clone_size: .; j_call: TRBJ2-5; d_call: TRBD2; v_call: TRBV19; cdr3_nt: TGTGCCAGTAGTATGGGACTAGCGGGAGGGCCAGGAGAGACCCAGTACTTC; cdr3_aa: CASSMGLAGGPGETQYF
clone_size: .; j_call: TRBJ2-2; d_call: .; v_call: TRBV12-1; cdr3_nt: TGTGCCAGCAGCTTTGAGGGACAGGGGGGCCCCGGGGAGCTGTTTTTT; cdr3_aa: CASSFEGQGGPGELFF
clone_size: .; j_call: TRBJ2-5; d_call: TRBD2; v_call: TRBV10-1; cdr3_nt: TGCGCCAGCAGTAAAGCACTAGCGGGTCAGGAAGAGACCCAGTACTTC; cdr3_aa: CASSKALAGQEETQYF
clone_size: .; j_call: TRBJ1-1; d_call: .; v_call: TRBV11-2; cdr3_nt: TGTGCCAGCACCCTCCATTATCTAAGCACTGAAGCTTTCTTT; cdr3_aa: CASTLHYLSTEAFF
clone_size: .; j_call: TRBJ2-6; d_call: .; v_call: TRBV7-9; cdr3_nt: TGTGCCAGCAGCTTACTGCAGGGGCTCTCTGGGGCCAACGTCCTGACTTTC; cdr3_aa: CASSLLQGLSGANVLTF
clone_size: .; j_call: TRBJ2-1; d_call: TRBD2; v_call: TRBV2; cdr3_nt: TGTGCCAGCAGTGAAGGGCTAGGAGCGGGAGGGTACAATGAGCAGTTCTTC; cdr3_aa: CASSEGLGAGGYNEQFF
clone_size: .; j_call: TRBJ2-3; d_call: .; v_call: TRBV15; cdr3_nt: TGTGCCACCAGCAGAGATGGGGGGAAAACAGATACGCAGTATTTT; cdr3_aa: CATSRDGGKTDTQYF
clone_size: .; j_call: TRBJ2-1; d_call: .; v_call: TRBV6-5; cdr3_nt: TGTGCCAGCAGTTTTGGGGGCGAAGGAAGTGAGCAGTTCTTC; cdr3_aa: CASSFGGEGSEQFF
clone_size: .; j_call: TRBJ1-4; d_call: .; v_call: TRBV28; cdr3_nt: TGTGCCAGCAGTCCCCAAAATGAAAAACTGTTTTTT; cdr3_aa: CASSPQNEKLFF
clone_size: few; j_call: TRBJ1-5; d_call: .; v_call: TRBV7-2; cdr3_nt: TGTGCCAGCAGCTTAGTAGATAGCAATCAGCCCCAGCATTTT; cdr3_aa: CASSLVDSNQPQHF
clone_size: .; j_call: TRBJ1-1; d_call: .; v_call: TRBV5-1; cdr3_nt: TGCGCCAGCAGCTCGGTCCCGGACACTGAAGCTTTCTTT; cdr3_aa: CASSSVPDTEAFF
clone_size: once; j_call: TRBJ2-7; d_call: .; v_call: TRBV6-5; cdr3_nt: TGTGCCAGCAGCCGGGGGAGTGGGGCGTACGAGCAGTACTTC; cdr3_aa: CASSRGSGAYEQYF
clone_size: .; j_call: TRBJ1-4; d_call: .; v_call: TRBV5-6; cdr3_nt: TGTGCCAGCAGCTTGTGGGGCTGGGGCGAAAAACTGTTTTTT; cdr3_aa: CASSLWGWGEKLFF
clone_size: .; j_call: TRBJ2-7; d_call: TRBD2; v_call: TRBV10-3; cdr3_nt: TGTGCCATCAGTGAGACGCCGGCGGGAGGGCCCTCGAGGTACGAGCAGTACTTC; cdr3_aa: CAISETPAGGPSRYEQYF
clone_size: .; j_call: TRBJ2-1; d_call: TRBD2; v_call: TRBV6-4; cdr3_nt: TGTGCCAGCAGTACCGGGACTAGGGTTGCCGATGAGCAGTTCTTC; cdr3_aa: CASSTGTRVADEQFF
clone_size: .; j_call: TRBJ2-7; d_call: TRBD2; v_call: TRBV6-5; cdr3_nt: TGTGCCAGCAGTCCCCGGACTAGCGGCTACGAGCAGTACTTC; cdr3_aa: CASSPRTSGYEQYF
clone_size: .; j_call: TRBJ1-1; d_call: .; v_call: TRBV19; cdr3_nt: TGTGCCAGTAGAGGGATAGGTCAGGGCACTGAAGCTTTCTTT; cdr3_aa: CASRGIGQGTEAFF
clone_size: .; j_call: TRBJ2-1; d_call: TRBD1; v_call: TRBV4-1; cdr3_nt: TGCGCCAGCAGCCAAGACGGGAGACAGGGGGCGGCTAGCCACAATGAGCAGTTCTTC; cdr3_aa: CASSQDGRQGAASHNEQFF
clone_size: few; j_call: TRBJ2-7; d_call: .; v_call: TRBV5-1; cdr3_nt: TGCGCCAGCAGCGGTCCCAGGGGCCCCACCTACGAGCAGTACTTC; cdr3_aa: CASSGPRGPTYEQYF
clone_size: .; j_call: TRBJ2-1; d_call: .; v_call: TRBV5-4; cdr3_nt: TGTGCCAGCAGCTTTACCAGCGCCAACACTGAGCAGTTCTTC; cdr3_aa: CASSFTSANTEQFF